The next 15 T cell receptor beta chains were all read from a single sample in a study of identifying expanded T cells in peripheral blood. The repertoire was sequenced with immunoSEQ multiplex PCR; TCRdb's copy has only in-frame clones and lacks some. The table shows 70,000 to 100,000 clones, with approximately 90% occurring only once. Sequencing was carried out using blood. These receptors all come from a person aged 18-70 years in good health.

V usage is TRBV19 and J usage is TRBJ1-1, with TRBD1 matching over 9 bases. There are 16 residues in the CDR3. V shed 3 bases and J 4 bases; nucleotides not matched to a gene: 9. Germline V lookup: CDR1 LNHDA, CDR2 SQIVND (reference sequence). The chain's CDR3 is CASSMTQGARTTEAFF. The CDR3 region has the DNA TGTGCCAGTAGTATGACACAGGGGGCGAGGACCACTGAAGCTTTCTTT.

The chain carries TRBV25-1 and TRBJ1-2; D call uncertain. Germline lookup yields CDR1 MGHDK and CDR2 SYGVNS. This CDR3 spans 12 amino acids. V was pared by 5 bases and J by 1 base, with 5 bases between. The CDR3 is CASSKLNYGYTF. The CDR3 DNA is TGTGCCAGCAGTAAGCTTAACTATGGCTACACCTTC.

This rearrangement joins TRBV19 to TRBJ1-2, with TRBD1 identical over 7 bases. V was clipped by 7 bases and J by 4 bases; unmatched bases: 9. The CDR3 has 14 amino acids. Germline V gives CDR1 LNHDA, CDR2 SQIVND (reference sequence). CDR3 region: CASNHMDRPYGYTF. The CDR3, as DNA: TGTGCCAGTAACCATATGGACAGGCCCTATGGCTACACCTTC.

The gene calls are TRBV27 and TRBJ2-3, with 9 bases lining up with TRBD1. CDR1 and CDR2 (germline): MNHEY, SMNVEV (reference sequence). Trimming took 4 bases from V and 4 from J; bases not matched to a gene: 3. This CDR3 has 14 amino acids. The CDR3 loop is CASSSNRGPDTQYF. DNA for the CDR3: TGTGCCAGCAGTTCCAACAGGGGGCCAGATACGCAGTATTTT.

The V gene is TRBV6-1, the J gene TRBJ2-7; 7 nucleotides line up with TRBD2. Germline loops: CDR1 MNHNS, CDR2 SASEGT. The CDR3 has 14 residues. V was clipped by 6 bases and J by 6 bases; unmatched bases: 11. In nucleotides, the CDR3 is TGTGCCAGCAGGAGTTACAGCGGGACTCCCGAGCAGTACTTC. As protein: CASRSYSGTPEQYF.

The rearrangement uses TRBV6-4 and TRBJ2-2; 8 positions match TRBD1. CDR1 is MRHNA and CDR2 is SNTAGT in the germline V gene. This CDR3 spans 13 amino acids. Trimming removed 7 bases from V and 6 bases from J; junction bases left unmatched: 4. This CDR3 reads CASKQGEAGELFF. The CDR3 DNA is TGTGCCAGCAAACAGGGGGAAGCCGGGGAGCTGTTTTTT.

This CDR3 reads CASSALQGATNEKLFF. The DNA of the CDR3 is TGTGCCAGCTCAGCCCTTCAGGGGGCAACTAATGAAAAACTGTTTTTT. The V call is TRBV18, the J call TRBJ1-4, with 7 positions matching TRBD1. With V trimmed by 5 bases and J by 0 bases, 6 bases remained unmatched. Germline V CDR1 and CDR2: KGHSH, LQKENI. This CDR3 has 16 residues.

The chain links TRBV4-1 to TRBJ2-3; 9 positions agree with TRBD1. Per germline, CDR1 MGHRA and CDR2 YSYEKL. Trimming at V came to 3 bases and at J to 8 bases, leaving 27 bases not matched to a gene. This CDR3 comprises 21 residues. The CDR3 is CASSHAPGQGNPLRLGGTQYF. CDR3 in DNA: TGCGCCAGCAGCCACGCACCGGGACAGGGCAACCCCCTTCGCTTGGGGGGTACGCAGTATTTT.

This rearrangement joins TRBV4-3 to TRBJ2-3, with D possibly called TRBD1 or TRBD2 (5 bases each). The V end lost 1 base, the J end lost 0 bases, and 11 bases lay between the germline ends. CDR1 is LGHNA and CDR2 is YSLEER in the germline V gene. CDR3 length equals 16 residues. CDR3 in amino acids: CASSQARGPSTDTQYF. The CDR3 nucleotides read TGCGCCAGCAGCCAAGCCCGGGGACCCAGCACAGATACGCAGTATTTT.

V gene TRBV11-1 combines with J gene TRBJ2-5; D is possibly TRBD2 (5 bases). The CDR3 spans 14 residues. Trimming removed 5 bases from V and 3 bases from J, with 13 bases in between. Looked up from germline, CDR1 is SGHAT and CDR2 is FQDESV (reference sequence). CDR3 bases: TGTGCCAGCAGCCCTCCCTCGGGGAAAGAGACCCAGTACTTC. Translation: CASSPPSGKETQYF.

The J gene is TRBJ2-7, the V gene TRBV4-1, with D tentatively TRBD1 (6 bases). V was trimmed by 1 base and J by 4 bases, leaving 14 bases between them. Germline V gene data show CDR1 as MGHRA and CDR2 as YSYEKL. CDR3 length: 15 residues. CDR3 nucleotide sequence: TGCGCCAGCAGCCAAGTTAACGGGCAGGGGTACGAGCAGTACTTC. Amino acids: CASSQVNGQGYEQYF.

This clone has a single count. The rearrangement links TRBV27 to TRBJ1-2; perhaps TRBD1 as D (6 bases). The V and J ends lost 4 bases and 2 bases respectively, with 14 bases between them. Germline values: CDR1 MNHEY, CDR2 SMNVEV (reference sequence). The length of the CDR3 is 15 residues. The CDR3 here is CASSSQGGPNYGYTF. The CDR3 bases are TGTGCCAGCAGTTCCCAAGGGGGGCCCAACTATGGCTACACCTTC.

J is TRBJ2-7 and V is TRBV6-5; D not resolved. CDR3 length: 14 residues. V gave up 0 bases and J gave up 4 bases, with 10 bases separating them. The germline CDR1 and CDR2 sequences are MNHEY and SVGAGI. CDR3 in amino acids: CASSYSNNVYEQYF. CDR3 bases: TGTGCCAGCAGTTACTCGAATAACGTTTACGAGCAGTACTTC.

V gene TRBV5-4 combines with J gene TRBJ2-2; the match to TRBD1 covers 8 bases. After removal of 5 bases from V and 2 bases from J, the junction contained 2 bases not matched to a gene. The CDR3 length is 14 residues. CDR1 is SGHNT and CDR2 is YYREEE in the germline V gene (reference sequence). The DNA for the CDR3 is TGTGCCAGCAGGACAGGGGTAAACACCGGGGAGCTGTTTTTT. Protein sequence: CASRTGVNTGELFF. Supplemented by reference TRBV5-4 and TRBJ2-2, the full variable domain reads ETGVTQSPTHLIKTRGQQVTLRCSSQSGHNTVSWYQQALGQGPQFIFQYYREEENGRGNFPPRFSGLQFPNYSSELNVNALELDDSALYLCASRTGVNTGELFFGEGSRLTVL.

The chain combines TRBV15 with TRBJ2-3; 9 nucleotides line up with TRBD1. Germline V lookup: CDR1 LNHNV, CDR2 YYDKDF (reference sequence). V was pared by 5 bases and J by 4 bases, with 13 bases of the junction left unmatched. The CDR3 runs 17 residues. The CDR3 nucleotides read TGTGCCACCAGCGGCACTTACAGGGGGCGTTTGGCAGATACGCAGTATTTT. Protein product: CATSGTYRGRLADTQYF.